The TCR beta chain described here comes from a study of molecular identifiers for immune sequencing clone quantification. Regarding this clonotype: One base away lies a much larger clone, so this may be a sequencing read error.

This CDR3 is 14 amino acids long. The germline V and J ends were trimmed by 3 bases and 2 bases, with 14 bases remaining between them. Germline CDR1 is SQVTM and CDR2 is ANQGSEA. Via MiXCR, TCRdb re-called the PCR reads, giving one row per CDR3 protein. The profile shows approximately 100,000 distinct CDR3 sequences, 36% of them singletons. The genes are TRBV29-1 and TRBJ2-7; TRBD2 is a possible D gene (5 bases). Sequencing input: naive CD8+ T cells from blood, with Jurkat cell RNA spiked in. Noted subset: FACS-sorted CD8+CD4-CCR7+CD45RA+ naive T cells. The clonotype comes from a human donor in good health. Some libraries in this study had Jurkat cell RNA spiked in. CDR3 residues: CSVEISVFPYEQYF. CDR3 in DNA: TGCAGCGTTGAGATTAGCGTGTTCCCCTACGAGCAGTACTTC.